Detailed here is one T cell receptor beta chain. The participants were between roughly 18 and 89 years old and came from about two dozen US areas. Participants had their cohort set by participant-reported clinical history. People in the exposed group encountered a COVID-19 case within 2 weeks before entering the study. These data belong to a study of blood T cell repertoires in COVID-19. Whole-study context: The samples span acute and convalescent COVID-19 from the United States, Italy and Spain.

Using immunoSEQ multiplex PCR, the repertoire was profiled, and TCRdb retains in-frame clones only, with some absent. Among a few hundred thousand clones listed, under 90% were seen once. The sample comprised PBMCs or T cells enriched from blood (not recorded which). The source of this sequence is a woman aged 50 to 60 who had been exposed to COVID-19.

The CDR3 sequence: CASSSPPGVEYNEQFF. The CDR3 bases are TGTGCCAGTAGTAGTCCCCCGGGGGTTGAGTACAATGAGCAGTTCTTC. V gene TRBV19 combines with J gene TRBJ2-1; TRBD2 is a possible D gene (6 bases). The CDR3 sequence is 16 residues long. Per the germline V gene, CDR1 is LNHDA and CDR2 is SQIVND (reference sequence). V lost 4 bases and J 4 bases, leaving 17 bases between the germline ends.